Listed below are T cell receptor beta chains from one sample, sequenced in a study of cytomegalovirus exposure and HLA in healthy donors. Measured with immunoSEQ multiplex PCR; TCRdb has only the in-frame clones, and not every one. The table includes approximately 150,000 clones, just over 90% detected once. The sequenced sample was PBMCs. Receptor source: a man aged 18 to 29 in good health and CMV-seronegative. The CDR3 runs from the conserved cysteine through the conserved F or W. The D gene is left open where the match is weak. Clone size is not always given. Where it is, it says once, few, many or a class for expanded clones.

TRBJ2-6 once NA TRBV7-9 CASSSLSTGSGANVLTF TGTGCCAGCAGCTCCCTTTCGACAGGATCTGGGGCCAACGTCCTGACTTTC
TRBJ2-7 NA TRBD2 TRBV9 CASSVGPSGGTISYEQYF TGTGCCAGCAGCGTAGGCCCTAGCGGGGGGACAATATCCTACGAGCAGTACTTC
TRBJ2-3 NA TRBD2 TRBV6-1 CASSDGGAVDTQYF TGTGCCAGCAGTGACGGGGGGGCCGTAGATACGCAGTATTTT
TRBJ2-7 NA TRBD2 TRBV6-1 CASSEDGTSSEQYF TGTGCCAGCAGTGAAGATGGGACTAGCAGCGAGCAGTACTTC
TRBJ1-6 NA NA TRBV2 CASSRTRARNSPLHF TGTGCCAGCAGTAGGACACGCGCACGTAATTCACCCCTCCACTTT
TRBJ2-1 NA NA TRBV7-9 CASSRDREAEQFF TGTGCCAGCAGCCGAGATAGAGAGGCTGAGCAGTTCTTC
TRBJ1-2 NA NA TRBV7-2 CASVDRTLNYGYTF TGTGCTTCGGTCGACAGGACTCTTAACTATGGCTACACCTTC
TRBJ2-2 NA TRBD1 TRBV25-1 CASSDPGQGDSGELFF TGTGCCAGCAGTGACCCGGGACAGGGGGACTCAGGGGAGCTGTTTTTT
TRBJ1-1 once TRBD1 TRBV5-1 CASSLGTGGTEAFF TGCGCCAGCAGCTTGGGGACAGGGGGCACTGAAGCTTTCTTT
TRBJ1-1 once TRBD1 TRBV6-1 CASARTGDTEAFF TGTGCCAGCGCCCGAACAGGGGACACTGAAGCTTTCTTT
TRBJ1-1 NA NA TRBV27 CASGWGLNTEAFF TGTGCCAGCGGTTGGGGGCTGAACACTGAAGCTTTCTTT
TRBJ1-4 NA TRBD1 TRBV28 CASSRGDSQDEKLFF TGTGCCAGCAGCCGCGGGGACAGCCAGGACGAAAAACTGTTTTTT
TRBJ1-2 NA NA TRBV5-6 CASSQGAPSNYGYTF TGTGCCAGCAGCCAAGGGGCCCCTTCTAATTATGGCTACACCTTC
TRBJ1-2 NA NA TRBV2 CASSLARNVNYGYTF TGTGCCAGCAGTCTTGCCAGGAACGTTAACTATGGCTACACCTTC
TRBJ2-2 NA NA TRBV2 CASSAVPGELFF TGTGCCAGCAGTGCTGTCCCCGGGGAGCTGTTTTTT
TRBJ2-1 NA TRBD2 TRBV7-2 CASSLLAGASLRSYNEQFF TGTGCCAGCAGCTTATTAGCGGGGGCCTCGCTAAGATCCTACAATGAGCAGTTCTTC
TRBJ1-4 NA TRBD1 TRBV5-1 CASSLGRTGGVEKLFF TGCGCCAGCAGCTTGGGTAGGACAGGGGGAGTTGAAAAACTGTTTTTT
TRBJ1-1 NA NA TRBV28 CASSFGEYRAFF TGTGCCAGCAGTTTCGGAGAGTATAGAGCTTTCTTT
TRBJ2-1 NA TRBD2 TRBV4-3 CASSQDPLGGTRYNEQFF TGCGCCAGCAGCCAAGACCCCCTCGGCGGGACTAGATACAATGAGCAGTTCTTC
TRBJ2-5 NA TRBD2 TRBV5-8 CASSFWTSGGAGQETQYF TGTGCCAGCAGCTTCTGGACTAGCGGGGGGGCGGGCCAAGAGACCCAGTACTTC
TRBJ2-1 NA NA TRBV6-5 CASSSRGHNEQFF TGTGCCAGCAGTTCAAGGGGCCACAATGAGCAGTTCTTC
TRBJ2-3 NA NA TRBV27 CASSARWGWGGDTQYF TGTGCCAGCAGTGCCCGATGGGGCTGGGGTGGGGATACGCAGTATTTT
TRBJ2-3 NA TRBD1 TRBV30 CAWSGTGQSTDTQYF TGTGCCTGGAGTGGGACAGGGCAAAGCACAGATACGCAGTATTTT
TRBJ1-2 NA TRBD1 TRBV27 CASTPDRGLTGYTF TGTGCCAGCACTCCGGACAGGGGGCTTACTGGCTACACCTTC
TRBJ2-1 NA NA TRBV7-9 CASSLGFGNNEQFF TGTGCCAGCAGCTTAGGTTTCGGTAACAATGAGCAGTTCTTC
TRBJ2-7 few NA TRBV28 CASRPGTPEIGEQYF TGTGCCAGCAGGCCGGGGACACCCGAGATCGGCGAGCAGTACTTC
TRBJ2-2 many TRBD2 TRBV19 CASRMGGSTGELFF TGTGCCAGTAGGATGGGCGGGAGCACCGGGGAGCTGTTTTTT
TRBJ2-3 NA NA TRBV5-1 CASKISDLTDTQYF TGCGCCAGCAAAATATCAGATCTCACAGATACGCAGTATTTT
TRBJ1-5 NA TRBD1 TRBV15 CATSRRQGSMGNQPQHF TGTGCCACCAGCAGAAGACAGGGCTCGATGGGCAATCAGCCCCAGCATTTT
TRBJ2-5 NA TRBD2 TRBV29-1 CSVFSGGLGTQYF TGCAGCGTCTTTAGCGGGGGGCTAGGGACCCAGTACTTC
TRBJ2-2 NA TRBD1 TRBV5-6 CASSLVGQGHTGELFF TGTGCCAGCAGCTTGGTGGGACAGGGGCACACCGGGGAGCTGTTTTTT
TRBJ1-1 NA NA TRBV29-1 CSVVSGVLRYTEAFF TGCAGCGTTGTCTCCGGGGTTTTAAGGTACACTGAAGCTTTCTTT
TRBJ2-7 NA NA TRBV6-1 CASSNRQDEQYF TGTGCCAGCAGTAATAGACAGGACGAGCAGTACTTC
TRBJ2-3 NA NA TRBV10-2 CASSVHGTSKLTDTQYF TGCGCCAGCAGTGTACACGGGACAAGTAAACTCACAGATACGCAGTATTTT
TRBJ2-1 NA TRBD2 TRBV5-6 CASSFGGTSRNEQFF TGTGCCAGCAGCTTCGGGGGGACTAGCCGCAATGAGCAGTTCTTC
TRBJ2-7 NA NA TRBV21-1 CASRDSPGAYEQYF TGTGCCAGCAGGGACAGTCCTGGGGCCTACGAGCAGTACTTC
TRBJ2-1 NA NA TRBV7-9 CASSFVQDSYNEQFF TGTGCCAGCAGCTTTGTACAGGACTCCTACAATGAGCAGTTCTTC
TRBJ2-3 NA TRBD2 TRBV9 CASSVDLIAGRSTDTQYF TGTGCCAGCAGCGTAGATCTGATAGCGGGTCGAAGCACAGATACGCAGTATTTT
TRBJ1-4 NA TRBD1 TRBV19 CASSIDGGTGLFKDLFF TGTGCCAGTAGTATAGATGGAGGGACAGGTCTCTTCAAGGACCTGTTTTTT
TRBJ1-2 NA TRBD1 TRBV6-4 CASSDARGQGPGYTF TGTGCCAGCAGTGACGCAAGGGGACAGGGCCCTGGCTACACCTTC
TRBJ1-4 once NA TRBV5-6 CASTPHRALEKLFF TGTGCCAGCACCCCACACAGGGCCCTTGAAAAACTGTTTTTT
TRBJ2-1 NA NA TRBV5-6 CASSFDSSREQFF TGTGCCAGCAGCTTCGACTCATCAAGGGAGCAGTTCTTC
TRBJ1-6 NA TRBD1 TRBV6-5 CASSPTDRSDSPLHF TGTGCCAGCAGTCCGACGGACAGGTCGGATTCACCCCTCCACTTT
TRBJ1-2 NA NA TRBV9 CASSVPSTGSYGYTF TGTGCCAGCAGCGTACCATCGACAGGAAGCTATGGCTACACCTTC
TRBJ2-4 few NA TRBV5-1 CASSTEIGAGAKNIQYF TGCGCCAGCAGCACCGAGATCGGAGCGGGAGCCAAAAACATTCAGTACTTC
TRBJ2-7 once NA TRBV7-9 CATCDTVTYEQYF TGTGCCACCTGCGACACGGTAACCTACGAGCAGTACTTC
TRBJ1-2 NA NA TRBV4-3 CASSQELRVRNGYTF TGCGCCAGCAGCCAAGAACTGAGGGTGAGAAATGGCTACACCTTC
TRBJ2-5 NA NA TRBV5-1 CASSLGLGGQETQYF TGCGCCAGCAGCTTGGGCTTGGGGGGACAAGAGACCCAGTACTTC
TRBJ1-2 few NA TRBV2 CASTRTEYGYTF TGTGCCAGCACCCGGACAGAATATGGCTACACCTTC